Below, 22 T cell receptor beta chains from the same sample are listed, as sequenced in a study of Ad26.COV2.S vaccination and SARS-CoV-2 variants (TCRdb year 2021). Per the publication, the treatment or condition label means: some 19 received Ad26.COV2.S at low or high dose, single or two shots; about 5 received placebo; per-sample allocation not given. Repertoires of vaccine and placebo recipients were sequenced from samples collected on day 63 after the first injection. Libraries were built with the immunoSEQ multiplex PCR assay. In TCRdb, the immuneACCESS table is reduced to in-frame sequences with V and J assigned. These tables do not hold every clone; where another copy was compared, an unresolved V gene accounts for under half, and the others remain unexplained. This sample is represented by a few hundred thousand clones; around 92% of them were singletons. Clones ranked in the top ten supply around 1.7% of the sample.

Material: peripheral blood, obtained in a trial of Ad26.COV2.S vaccine versus placebo. Every receptor here comes from a person between 18 and 59 years old who received the Ad26.COV2.S COVID-19 vaccine or a placebo.

The chain couples TRBV4-3 to TRBJ2-2, with 10 bases matching TRBD1. The CDR3 totals 15 residues. V dropped 4 bases and J dropped 5; count of bases not matched to a gene: 4. Looked up from germline, CDR1 is LGHNA and CDR2 is YSLEER. CDR3 amino acids: CASSRGQGRTGELFF. CDR3 nucleotide sequence: TGCGCCAGCAGCCGGGGACAGGGGAGGACCGGGGAGCTGTTTTTT.

This rearrangement joins TRBV27 to TRBJ2-3; no clear D gene. The V and J ends lost 6 bases and 2 bases respectively, with 15 bases between them. The CDR3 sequence is 15 residues long. Per germline, CDR1 MNHEY and CDR2 SMNVEV (reference sequence). The chain's CDR3 is CASRPRNPFTDTQYF. CDR3 bases: TGTGCCAGCAGACCCCGCAACCCTTTCACAGATACGCAGTATTTT.

This clone showed up just once. The CDR3 sequence: CASSLTRGEAFF. The DNA of the CDR3 is TGCGCCAGCAGCTTGACCAGGGGTGAAGCTTTCTTT. This chain uses TRBV5-1 with TRBJ1-1, with D maybe TRBD1 (6 bases). V lost 1 base, J lost 7 bases, and 8 bases lay in between. This CDR3 region has 12 residues. The V gene's germline CDR1 is SGHRS and CDR2 YFSETQ.

The chain recombines TRBV5-1 with TRBJ2-3, with 8 bases aligning to TRBD2. The V and J ends lost 0 bases and 5 bases, in that order; junction bases with no gene match: 5. The CDR3 runs to 15 residues. Germline CDR1 reads SGHRS; CDR2 reads YFSETQ. CDR3 coding DNA: TGCGCCAGCAGCTTGGCCGGGGGGGCTATAGATACGCAGTATTTT. Its translation: CASSLAGGAIDTQYF.

As concerns this clone: Germline is not matched at one junction end, which may reflect a read error. V and J are TRBV9 and TRBJ1-2, with 9 bases identical to TRBD1. The CDR3 covers 14 residues. CDR1 is SGDLS, CDR2 YYNGEE, per germline. DNA for the CDR3: TGTGCCAGCAGCTCTACAGGGGGCCGAGATGGCCACACCTTC. It yields the protein CASSSTGGRDGHTF.

V gene TRBV28 combines with J gene TRBJ2-5, with 10 positions matching TRBD1. This CDR3 spans 16 amino acids. Germline CDR1 and CDR2: MDHEN and SYDVKM. With V trimmed by 6 bases and J by 5 bases, 12 bases remained unmatched. The CDR3 nucleotides read TGTGCCAGCAGGCCCACCGGGACAGGGGTGGAGGAGACCCAGTACTTC. Translating gives CASRPTGTGVEETQYF.

The CDR3 DNA reads TGTGCCAGCAGCTTGGGTGTAGGGAGTTTGAAAAACATTCAGTACTTC. The encoded protein is CASSLGVGSLKNIQYF. The chain has TRBV5-4 and TRBJ2-4; tentatively, D is TRBD2 (5 bases). The CDR3 is made up of 16 amino acids. Trimming stripped 0 bases from V and 4 bases from J, with 14 bases between. Germline V gene sequence: CDR1 SGHNT, CDR2 YYREEE (reference sequence).

V is TRBV7-2 and J is TRBJ2-6; TRBD2 matches at 11 bases. Germline V gene lookup returns CDR1 SGHTA and CDR2 FQGNSA. CDR3 length: 16 amino acids. V lost 3 bases, J lost 2 bases, and 0 bases stayed unmatched. CDR3: CASSFSGGAGANVLTF. CDR3 coding DNA: TGTGCCAGCAGCTTTAGCGGGGGGGCTGGGGCCAACGTCCTGACTTTC.

The chain is built from TRBV5-1 and TRBJ2-1; the D gene is possibly TRBD1 (6 bases). This CDR3 region has 12 residues. Germline values: CDR1 SGHRS, CDR2 YFSETQ. The V gene lost 6 bases and the J gene lost 6 bases, with 10 bases spanning the gap. The CDR3 coding sequence is TGCGCCAGCACGTTAGGGGGCAATGAGCAGTTCTTC. It yields the protein CASTLGGNEQFF.

The gene calls are TRBV3-1 (or the pseudogene TRBV3-2) and TRBJ1-4; weak D call: TRBD1 (5 bases). Germline lookup yields CDR1 LGHDT and CDR2 YNNKEL (reference sequence). The CDR3 length is 19 residues. Deletions cut 0 bases from V and 0 bases from J, with 17 bases between. The CDR3 DNA sequence: TGTGCCAGCAGCCAAGAGGGGGGGACCTTTTGGGCAACTAATGAAAAACTGTTTTTT. Amino acids: CASSQEGGTFWATNEKLFF.

The gene calls are TRBV6-2 or TRBV6-3 and TRBJ2-1; 8 positions match TRBD1. The ends lost 5 bases at V and 6 bases at J; junction bases unmatched: 9. Germline lookup yields CDR1 MNHEY and CDR2 SVGEGT. The CDR3 runs to 15 residues. The CDR3 DNA sequence: TGTGCCAGCAGTACCCAGGGGGCTCGGATCAATGAGCAGTTCTTC. Protein sequence: CASSTQGARINEQFF.

The chain is built from TRBV5-1 and TRBJ2-5, with 7 bases that match TRBD1. The CDR3 is made up of 18 amino acids. The ends lost 3 bases at V and 4 bases at J; junction bases unmatched: 18. CDR1 is SGHRS and CDR2 is YFSETQ in the germline V gene. CDR3 coding DNA: TGCGCCAGCAGCTCGCAACAGGGGAGTGGTAGGATAGGAGAGACCCAGTACTTC. Its translation: CASSSQQGSGRIGETQYF.

J is TRBJ2-5 and V is TRBV19; D may be TRBD1 (5 bases). Germline V gene data show CDR1 as LNHDA and CDR2 as SQIVND (reference sequence). Deletions cut 1 base from V and 2 bases from J, with 5 bases between. The CDR3 sequence is 13 residues long. The CDR3 reads CASSIAGQETQYF. DNA of the CDR3: TGTGCCAGTAGTATAGCAGGGCAAGAGACCCAGTACTTC.

This chain joins TRBV5-1 and TRBJ2-7; the D gene is possibly TRBD1 (5 bases). This CDR3 has 14 residues. Trimming pared 4 bases from V and 5 bases from J, leaving 16 bases between. Looked up from germline, CDR1 is SGHRS and CDR2 is YFSETQ. Here the CDR3 reads CASSLRSGSDEQYF. In DNA, the CDR3 is TGCGCCAGCAGCCTTCGCTCAGGGTCTGACGAGCAGTACTTC. Using reference TRBV5-1 and TRBJ2-7 for the parts outside the CDR3, the full variable domain is KAGVTQTPRYLIKTRGQQVTLSCSPISGHRSVSWYQQTPGQGLQFLFEYFSETQRNKGNFPGRFSGRQFSNSRSEMNVSTLELGDSALYLCASSLRSGSDEQYFGPGTRLTVT.

This rearrangement joins TRBV19 to TRBJ2-5; D call uncertain. The V and J ends lost 2 bases and 0 bases respectively, with 7 bases between them. Germline values: CDR1 LNHDA, CDR2 SQIVND (reference sequence). The CDR3 runs to 14 residues. For the CDR3, the DNA is TGTGCCAGTAGTATACGGTGGTACCAAGAGACCCAGTACTTC. Its translation: CASSIRWYQETQYF.

The V gene is TRBV5-1, the J gene TRBJ2-1; 7 bases match TRBD2. After removal of 2 bases from V and 6 bases from J, the junction contained 5 bases not matched to a gene. Per germline, CDR1 SGHRS and CDR2 YFSETQ. The CDR3 contains 14 residues. CDR3 in amino acids: CASSFRGDGNEQFF. CDR3 in DNA: TGCGCCAGCAGCTTCCGGGGGGACGGCAATGAGCAGTTCTTC.

The chain is built from TRBV10-1 and TRBJ2-3; D may correspond to TRBD1 or TRBD2 (5 bases each). Germline V gene lookup returns CDR1 WNHNN and CDR2 SYGVQD (reference sequence). This CDR3 region has 14 residues. Trimming took off 3 bases at V and 2 bases at J, with 9 bases between the two ends. CDR3 protein: CASSDGTATDTQYF. CDR3 bases: TGCGCCAGCAGTGACGGGACGGCCACAGATACGCAGTATTTT.

The gene calls are TRBV20-1 and TRBJ2-5, with 8 nucleotides matching TRBD1. This CDR3 has 13 residues. Germline lookup yields CDR1 DFQATT and CDR2 SNEGSKA (reference sequence). Trimming cost V 3 bases and J 4 bases; bases outside gene matches: 4. CDR3 sequence (DNA): TGCAGTGCTAGTAGGACAGGGCTAGAGACCCAGTACTTC. Amino acid sequence: CSASRTGLETQYF.

This chain joins TRBV30 and TRBJ1-2; D unclear. The CDR3 contains 16 residues. V was shortened by 0 bases and J by 2 bases, with 16 bases between the two germline ends. Germline V CDR1 and CDR2: GTSNPN, SVGIG (reference sequence). The CDR3 DNA sequence: TGTGCCTGGAGTGTAAGCGTAGGCAGGAGCAACTATGGCTACACCTTC. As protein: CAWSVSVGRSNYGYTF.

The genes are TRBV10-2 and TRBJ2-5; 8 nucleotides match TRBD2. CDR3 length: 17 amino acids. Germline values: CDR1 WSHSY, CDR2 SAAADI. With 2 bases clipped from V and 5 bases from J, the junction kept 13 bases outside the gene matches. CDR3 residues: CASSEMEGLAGEETQYF. The CDR3 nucleotides read TGCGCCAGCAGTGAGATGGAAGGACTAGCTGGTGAGGAGACCCAGTACTTC.

CDR3 protein: CASSPVGGDTQYF. The DNA of the CDR3 is TGTGCCAGCAGCCCCGTCGGGGGGGATACCCAGTACTTC. The rearrangement links TRBV7-9 to TRBJ2-5; TRBD2 agrees at 8 bases. Germline loops: CDR1 SEHNR, CDR2 FQNEAQ (reference sequence). The CDR3 is made up of 13 amino acids. Losses at the gene ends were 5 bases for V and 8 bases for J; bases not matched to a gene: 7.

This chain uses TRBV14 with TRBJ2-5; D not certain. The CDR3 consists of 12 residues. V gave up 7 bases and J gave up 3 bases, with 9 bases separating them. Per germline, CDR1 SGHDN and CDR2 FVKESK. The CDR3 loop is CASNLLKETQYF. The CDR3 bases are TGTGCCAGCAACCTGCTAAAAGAGACCCAGTACTTC. Variable domain in full (rest from reference TRBV14 and TRBJ2-5): EAGVTQFPSHSVIEKGQTVTLRCDPISGHDNLYWYRRVMGKEIKFLLHFVKESKQDESGMPNNRFLAERTGGTYSTLKVQPAELEDSGVYFCASNLLKETQYFGPGTRLLVL.